This TCR beta chain was sequenced in a study of shared clonotypes between healthy human individuals. General study results and limits: The genetic and exposure-history diversity represented was limited by few donors. Clonotypes shared by all four sorted-subset donors had higher generation probabilities than non-shared clonotypes.

The length of the CDR3 is 16 residues. Trimming removed 0 bases from V and 4 bases from J; junction bases left unmatched: 4. Germline loops: CDR1 SGHRS, CDR2 YFSETQ. All of the donors resided in Nashville, Tennessee, and each was a Caucasian adult. Assay execution took place at the deep level. Libraries were prepared by immunoSEQ multiplex PCR; TCRdb keeps only in-frame clonotypes and omits some of them. The repertoire holds 2,500,000 or so clones, with 93% as singletons. As to this clone: The antigen is not known. The sample contains more than one DNA sequence encoding this CDR3.

The chain has TRBV5-1 and TRBJ2-6; the match to TRBD1 covers 7 bases. Material: naive CD4+ T cells from PBMCs. Documented subset: CD45RA+ positively selected. This TCR came from a man younger than 35 in good health. Some clones in this sample may be carry-over from other donors' samples. The CDR3 reads CASSLDTGAGANVLTF. The CDR3 DNA reads as TGCGCCAGCAGCTTGGATACAGGGGCCGGGGCCAACGTCCTGACTTTC.